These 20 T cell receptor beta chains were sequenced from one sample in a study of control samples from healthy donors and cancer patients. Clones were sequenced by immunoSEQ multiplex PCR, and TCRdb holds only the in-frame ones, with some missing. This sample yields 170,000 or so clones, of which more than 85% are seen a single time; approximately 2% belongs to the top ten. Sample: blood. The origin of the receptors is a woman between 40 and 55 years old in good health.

The CDR3 region is CASSPRGAGERWGNEQFF. CDR3 coding DNA: TGTGCCAGCAGCCCCCGGGGAGCGGGGGAGCGATGGGGCAATGAGCAGTTCTTC. The genes are TRBV14 and TRBJ2-1, with TRBD2 matching over 8 bases. The CDR3 is 18 amino acids. Germline CDR1 and CDR2: SGHDN and FVKESK. V lost 4 bases, J lost 6 bases, and 17 bases stayed unmatched.

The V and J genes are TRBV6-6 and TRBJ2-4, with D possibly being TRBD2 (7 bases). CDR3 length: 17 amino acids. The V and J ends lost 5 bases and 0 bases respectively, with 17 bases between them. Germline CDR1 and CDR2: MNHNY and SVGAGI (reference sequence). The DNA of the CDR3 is TGTGCCAGCAGTCGAAGGGGGGGGGATGTAGCCAAAAACATTCAGTACTTC. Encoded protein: CASSRRGGDVAKNIQYF.

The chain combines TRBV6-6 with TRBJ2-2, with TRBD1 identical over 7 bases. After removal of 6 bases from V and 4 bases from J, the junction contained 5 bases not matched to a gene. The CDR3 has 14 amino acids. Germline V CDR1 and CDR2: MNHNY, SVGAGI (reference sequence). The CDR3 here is CASSRRQGTGELFF. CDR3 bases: TGTGCCAGCAGCCGACGACAGGGCACCGGGGAGCTGTTTTTT.

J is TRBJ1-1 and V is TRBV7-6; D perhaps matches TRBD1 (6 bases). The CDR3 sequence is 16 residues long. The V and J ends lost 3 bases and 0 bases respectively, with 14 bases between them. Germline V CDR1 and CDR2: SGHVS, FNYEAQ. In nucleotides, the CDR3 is TGTGCCAGCAGCTTTGGGGGGGGCCTCATGAACACTGAAGCTTTCTTT. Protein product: CASSFGGGLMNTEAFF.

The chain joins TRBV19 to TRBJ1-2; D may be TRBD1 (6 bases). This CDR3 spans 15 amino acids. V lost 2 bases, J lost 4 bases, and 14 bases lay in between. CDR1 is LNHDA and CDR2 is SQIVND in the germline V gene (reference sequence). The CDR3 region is CASSIRGGGVYGYTF. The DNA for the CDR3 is TGTGCCAGTAGTATACGGGGGGGCGGCGTCTATGGCTACACCTTC.

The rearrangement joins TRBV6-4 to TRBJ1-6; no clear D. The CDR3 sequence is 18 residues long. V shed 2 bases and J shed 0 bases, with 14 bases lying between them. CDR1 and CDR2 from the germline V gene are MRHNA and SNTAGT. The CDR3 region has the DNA TGTGCCAGCAGTGACCTAGCCTCCGATAGCTCCTATAATTCACCCCTCCACTTT. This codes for CASSDLASDSSYNSPLHF.

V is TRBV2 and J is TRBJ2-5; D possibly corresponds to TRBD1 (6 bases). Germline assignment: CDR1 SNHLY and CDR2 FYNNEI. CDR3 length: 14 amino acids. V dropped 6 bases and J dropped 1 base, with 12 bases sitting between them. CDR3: CASSKGQPQETQYF. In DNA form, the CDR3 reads TGTGCCAGCAGCAAAGGACAGCCCCAAGAGACCCAGTACTTC.

The CDR3 nucleotides are TGTGCCAGCAGCTTACTTTTCTCTGAGCGGGGGGACACCGGGGAGCTGTTTTTT. Its protein product is CASSLLFSERGDTGELFF. J is TRBJ2-2 and V is TRBV7-8; 9 bases align to TRBD2. Germline CDR1 is SGHVS and CDR2 is FQNEAQ. V lost 2 bases to trimming and J lost 3 bases; unmatched junction nucleotides: 10. The CDR3 spans 18 residues.

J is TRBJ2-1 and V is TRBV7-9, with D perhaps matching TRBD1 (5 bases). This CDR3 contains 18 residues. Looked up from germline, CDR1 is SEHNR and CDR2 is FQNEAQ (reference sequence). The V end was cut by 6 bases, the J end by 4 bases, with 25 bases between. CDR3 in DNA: TGTGCCAGCAGTTCAAACTCCCTTGTCAGGGTGGCATACAATGAGCAGTTCTTC. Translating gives CASSSNSLVRVAYNEQFF.

CDR3 residues: CASSPQGGTEAFF. DNA of the CDR3: TGTGCCAGCAGCCCACAGGGGGGAACTGAAGCTTTCTTT. This rearrangement joins TRBV16 to TRBJ1-1; 8 nucleotides align to TRBD1. The CDR3 is 13 amino acids. The germline V gene encodes CDR1 KGHSY and CDR2 FQNENV. V was pared by 4 bases and J by 5 bases, with 3 bases of the junction left unmatched.

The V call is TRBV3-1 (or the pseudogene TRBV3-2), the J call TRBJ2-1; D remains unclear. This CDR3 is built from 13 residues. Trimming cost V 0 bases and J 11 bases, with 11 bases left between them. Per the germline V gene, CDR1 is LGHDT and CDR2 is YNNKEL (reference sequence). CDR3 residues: CASSQDSPMKQFF. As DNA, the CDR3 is TGTGCCAGCAGCCAAGATTCGCCTATGAAGCAGTTCTTC.

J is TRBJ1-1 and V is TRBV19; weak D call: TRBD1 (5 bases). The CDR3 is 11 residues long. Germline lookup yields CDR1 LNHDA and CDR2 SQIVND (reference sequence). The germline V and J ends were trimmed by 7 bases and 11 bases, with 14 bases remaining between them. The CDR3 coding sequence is TGTGCCAGTATTAGAGGGGCGGCGGCTTTCTTT. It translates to CASIRGAAAFF.

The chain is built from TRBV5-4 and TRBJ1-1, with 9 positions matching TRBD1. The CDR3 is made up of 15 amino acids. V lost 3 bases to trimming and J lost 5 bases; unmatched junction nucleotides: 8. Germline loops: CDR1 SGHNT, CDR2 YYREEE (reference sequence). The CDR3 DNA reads TGTGCCAGCAGCTCCCTGGGACAGGGAAATACTGAAGCTTTCTTT. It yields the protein CASSSLGQGNTEAFF.

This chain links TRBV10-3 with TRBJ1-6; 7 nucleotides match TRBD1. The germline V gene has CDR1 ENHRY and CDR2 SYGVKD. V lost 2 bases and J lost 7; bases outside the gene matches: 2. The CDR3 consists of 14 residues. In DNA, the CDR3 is TGTGCCATCAGTGAGGAGGGACAGAATTCACCCCTCCACTTT. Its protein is CAISEEGQNSPLHF.

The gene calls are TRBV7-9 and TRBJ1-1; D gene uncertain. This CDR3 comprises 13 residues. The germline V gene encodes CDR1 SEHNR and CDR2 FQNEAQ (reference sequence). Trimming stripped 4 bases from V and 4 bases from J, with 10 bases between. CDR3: CASSSMWGTEAFF. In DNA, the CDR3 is TGTGCCAGCAGCTCGATGTGGGGCACTGAAGCTTTCTTT.

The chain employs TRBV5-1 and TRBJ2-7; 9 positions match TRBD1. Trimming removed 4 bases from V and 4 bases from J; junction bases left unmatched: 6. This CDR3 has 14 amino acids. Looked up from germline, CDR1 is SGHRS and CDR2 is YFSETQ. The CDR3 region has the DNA TGCGCCAGCAGCGTCCGGGACAGGGTTTACGAGCAGTACTTC. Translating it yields CASSVRDRVYEQYF.

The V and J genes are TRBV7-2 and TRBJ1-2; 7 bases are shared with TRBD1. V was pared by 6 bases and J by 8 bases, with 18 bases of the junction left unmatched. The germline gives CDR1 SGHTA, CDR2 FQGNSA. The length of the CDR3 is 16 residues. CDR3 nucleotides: TGTGCCAGCAGATCCCAACAGGGGCTTGGATCTATGGGCTACACCTTC. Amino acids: CASRSQQGLGSMGYTF.

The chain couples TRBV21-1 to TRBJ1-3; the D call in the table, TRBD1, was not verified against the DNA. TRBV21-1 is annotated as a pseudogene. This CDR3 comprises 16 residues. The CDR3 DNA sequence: TGTGCCAGCAGCAAAGGACAGGTCGACTCTGGAAACACCATATATTTT. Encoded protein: CASSKGQVDSGNTIYF.

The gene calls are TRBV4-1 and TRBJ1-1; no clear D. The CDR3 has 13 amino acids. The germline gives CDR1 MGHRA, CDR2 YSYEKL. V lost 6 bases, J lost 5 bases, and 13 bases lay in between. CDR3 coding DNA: TGCGCCAGCAGAGGGTCACTGAGGACTGAAGCTTTCTTT. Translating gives CASRGSLRTEAFF.

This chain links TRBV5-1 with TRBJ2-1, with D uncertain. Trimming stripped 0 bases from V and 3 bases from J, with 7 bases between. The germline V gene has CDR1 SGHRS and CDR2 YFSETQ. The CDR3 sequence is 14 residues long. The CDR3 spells CASSLETNYNEQFF. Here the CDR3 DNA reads TGCGCCAGCAGCTTGGAGACAAACTACAATGAGCAGTTCTTC.